This TCR beta chain was captured by sequencing in a study of cytomegalovirus exposure and HLA in healthy donors. Study results and caveats: A missense variant in DCLRE1C was later tied to TCR beta V- and J-gene trimming.

This clone was recorded a few times. The antigen is unknown. 13 Jbeta primers and 60 Vbeta primers were used for the PCR. Clones were read by immunoSEQ multiplex PCR, and TCRdb kept only the in-frame ones, dropping some. The sample carries fewer than 250,000 clones, around 76% recorded once. V gave up 8 bases and J gave up 7 bases; unmatched junction bases: 6. The CDR3 covers 13 residues. CDR1 and CDR2 (germline): SGHRS, YFSETQ. The TCR was taken from a man between 18 and 29 years old in good health and CMV-seronegative. Input material: PBMCs. The chain uses TRBV5-1 and TRBJ2-1; 10 bases match TRBD1. CDR3 nucleotides: TGCGCCAGTTATCTGGACAGGGGGAATGAGCAGTTCTTC. Its translation: CASYLDRGNEQFF.